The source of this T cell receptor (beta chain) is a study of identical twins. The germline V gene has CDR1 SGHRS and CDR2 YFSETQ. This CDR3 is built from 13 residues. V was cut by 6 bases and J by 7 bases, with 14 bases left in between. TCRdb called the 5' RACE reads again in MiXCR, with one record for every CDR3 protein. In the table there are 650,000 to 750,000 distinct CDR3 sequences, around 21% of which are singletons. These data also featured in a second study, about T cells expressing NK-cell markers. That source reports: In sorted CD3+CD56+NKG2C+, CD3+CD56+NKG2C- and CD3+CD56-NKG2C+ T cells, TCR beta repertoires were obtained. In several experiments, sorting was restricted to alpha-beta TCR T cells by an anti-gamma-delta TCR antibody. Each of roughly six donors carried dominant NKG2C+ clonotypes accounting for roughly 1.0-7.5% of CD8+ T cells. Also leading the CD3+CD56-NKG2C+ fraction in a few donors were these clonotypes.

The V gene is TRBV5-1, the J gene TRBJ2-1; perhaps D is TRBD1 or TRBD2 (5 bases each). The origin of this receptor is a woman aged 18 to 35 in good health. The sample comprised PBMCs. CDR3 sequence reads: CASTRDVGNEQFF. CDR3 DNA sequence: TGCGCCAGCACTAGGGACGTCGGGAATGAGCAGTTCTTC.